The 5 T cell receptor beta chains below all came from one sample that was sequenced in a study of CD8+ T cells in alopecia areata. Treatment defined: oral pan-JAK inhibitor, 5-10 mg twice daily. It was cDNA, reverse transcribed from extracted RNA, that served as the sequencing template. Using immunoSEQ multiplex PCR, the repertoire was profiled, and TCRdb retains in-frame clones only, with some absent. Of about 150,000 clones listed, about 56% are singletons. Sequenced here: CD8+ T cells sorted from blood, sampled at week 4, from a patient treated with tofacitinib. The receptors come from a human donor with alopecia areata.

J is TRBJ2-5 and V is TRBV25-1; D remains ambiguous. The CDR3 has 11 residues. Per the germline V gene, CDR1 is MGHDK and CDR2 is SYGVNS. The V gene lost 5 bases and the J gene lost 5 bases, with 6 bases spanning the gap. For the CDR3, the DNA is TGTGCCAGCAGTCTATCGGAGACCCAGTACTTC. As protein: CASSLSETQYF.

The chain couples TRBV15 to TRBJ1-5; D unclear. V was pared by 1 base and J by 6 bases, with 7 bases between. Germline V gene lookup returns CDR1 LNHNV and CDR2 YYDKDF (reference sequence). The length of the CDR3 is 13 residues. CDR3 coding DNA: TGTGCCACCAGCAGAGGAGAGCCTCAGCCCCAGCATTTT. This codes for CATSRGEPQPQHF. The whole variable domain, filled in from reference TRBV15 and TRBJ1-5, reads DAMVIQNPRYQVTQFGKPVTLSCSQTLNHNVMYWYQQKSSQAPKLLFHYYDKDFNNEADTPDNFQSRRPNTSFCFLDIRSPGLGDTAMYLCATSRGEPQPQHFGDGTRLSIL.

The rearrangement joins TRBV7-8 to TRBJ1-1; no reliable D call. V dropped 5 bases and J dropped 3 bases, with 10 bases sitting between them. There are 13 residues in the CDR3. Germline V CDR1 and CDR2: SGHVS, FQNEAQ. The CDR3 sequence: CASSRVGDTEAFF. CDR3 bases: TGTGCCAGCAGCCGGGTGGGAGACACTGAAGCTTTCTTT. Full variable domain (missing parts from reference TRBV7-8 and TRBJ1-1): GAGVSQSPRYKVAKRGQDVALRCDPISGHVSLFWYQQALGQGPEFLTYFQNEAQLDKSGLPSDRFFAERPEGSVSTLKIQRTQQEDSAVYLCASSRVGDTEAFFGQGTRLTVV.

The J gene is TRBJ1-6, the V gene TRBV30; 8 nucleotides line up with TRBD1. The CDR3 extends over 13 amino acids. Germline assignment: CDR1 GTSNPN and CDR2 SVGIG (reference sequence). With 2 bases clipped from V and 10 bases from J, the junction kept 4 bases outside the gene matches. The CDR3 here is CAWSQGQGSPLHF. CDR3 in DNA: TGTGCCTGGAGTCAAGGACAGGGCTCACCCCTCCACTTT.

The genes are TRBV6-5 and TRBJ2-5, with no clear D. Germline V gene lookup returns CDR1 MNHEY and CDR2 SVGAGI. This CDR3 has 13 residues. The germline V and J ends were trimmed by 6 bases and 7 bases, with 15 bases remaining between them. CDR3 residues: CASSRSPEGTQYF. The CDR3 coding sequence is TGTGCCAGCAGCCGGAGCCCCGAAGGGACCCAGTACTTC.